The next 8 T cell receptor beta chains were all read from a single sample in a study of T cell repertoires in cytomegalovirus infection. Antigens of these TCRs are unknown. MiXCR, run by TCRdb on the reads, gives a single entry per CDR3 protein. The sample lists around 230,000 distinct CDR3 sequences, less than 50% occurring once. The sample in question was CD8+ T cells from cultured PBMCs, obtained from culture after CMV antigen stimulation. Receptor source: a human donor in good health (CMV status not recorded). Some clones in this sample may be carry-over from other donors' samples.

The chain is built from TRBV9 and TRBJ1-6; TRBD1 matches at 7 bases. V lost 4 bases, J lost 7 bases, and 14 bases stayed unmatched. Germline lookup yields CDR1 SGDLS and CDR2 YYNGEE. This CDR3 contains 17 residues. CDR3 sequence: CASSPGTGAKGNSPLHF. Here the CDR3 DNA reads TGTGCCAGCAGCCCAGGAACAGGGGCAAAGGGGAATTCACCCCTCCACTTT.

The genes are TRBV7-6 and TRBJ2-1; 8 bases map to TRBD2. CDR1 and CDR2 from the germline V gene are SGHVS and FNYEAQ. J lost 5 bases, V lost 5 bases, and 11 bases had no gene match. The CDR3 is 16 amino acids. The CDR3 sequence is CASSPSGSNPHNEQFF. In DNA form, the CDR3 reads TGTGCCAGCAGCCCTAGCGGGTCAAATCCCCACAATGAGCAGTTCTTC. Supplemented by reference TRBV7-6 and TRBJ2-1, the full variable domain reads GAGVSQSPRYKVTKRGQDVALRCDPISGHVSLYWYRQALGQGPEFLTYFNYEAQQDKSGLPNDRFSAERPEGSISTLTIQRTEQRDSAMYRCASSPSGSNPHNEQFFGPGTRLTVL.

This chain joins TRBV29-1 and TRBJ2-1; TRBD1 agrees at 9 bases. The germline gives CDR1 SQVTM, CDR2 ANQGSEA. The CDR3 is 12 residues long. Losses at the gene ends were 6 bases for V and 8 bases for J; bases not matched to a gene: 5. CDR3 nucleotide sequence: TGCAGCGTCTACAGGGGGCCGTATGAGCAGTTCTTC. It yields the protein CSVYRGPYEQFF.

This clonotype was counted only a few times. This chain joins TRBV12-3 or TRBV12-4 and TRBJ1-3; 7 positions agree with TRBD1. This CDR3 is 16 amino acids long. Germline trimming cut 5 bases from V and 0 bases from J; bases unmatched to any gene: 7. CDR3 residues: CASSRDREGSGNTIYF. The CDR3 region has the DNA TGTGCCAGCAGTCGAGACAGGGAAGGCTCTGGAAACACCATATATTTT.

V gene TRBV27 combines with J gene TRBJ2-3; 8 bases are shared with TRBD2. The V and J ends lost 2 bases and 6 bases, in that order; junction bases with no gene match: 7. Per the germline V gene, CDR1 is MNHEY and CDR2 is SMNVEV (reference sequence). The CDR3 loop spans 15 amino acids. The DNA of the CDR3 is TGTGCCAGCAGTTTACGGGCTAGCGGGTTGGATACGCAGTATTTT. Its protein product is CASSLRASGLDTQYF.

This clonotype turned up a few times. The chain uses TRBV6-6 and TRBJ2-2; TRBD2 matches 12 bases. The V gene's germline CDR1 is MNHNY and CDR2 SVGAGI (reference sequence). The CDR3 loop spans 17 amino acids. J was trimmed by 3 bases and V by 0 bases; bases with no gene match: 2. The CDR3 nucleotides read TGTGCCAGCAGTTACTCGGGACTAGCGGGTTACACCGGGGAGCTGTTTTTT. Translating gives CASSYSGLAGYTGELFF.

This clonotype showed up just a few times. The V and J genes are TRBV11-2 and TRBJ2-3, with D possibly being TRBD1 (5 bases). This CDR3 region has 14 residues. Between the trimmed V and J ends, which lost 3 bases and 5 bases, there was a span of 12 bases. Germline-derived CDR1 and CDR2 are SGHAT and FQNNGV. The CDR3 DNA is TGTGCCAGCAGCTTTTTGGCAGGGATAGATACGCAGTATTTT. Its translation: CASSFLAGIDTQYF.

This clonotype was picked up a small number of times. This chain connects TRBV7-8 to TRBJ1-5; 7 nucleotides match TRBD1. The length of the CDR3 is 18 residues. Trimming at V came to 5 bases and at J to 3 bases, leaving 16 bases not matched to a gene. The germline CDR1 and CDR2 sequences are SGHVS and FQNEAQ. The CDR3 nucleotides read TGTGCCAGCAGCCGTCGTCGAACAGGGGCCTGGGACAATCAGCCCCAGCATTTT. Residues: CASSRRRTGAWDNQPQHF.